This T cell receptor beta chain emerged from a study of OX40 agonist ivuxolimab in advanced cancers. This CDR3 comprises 16 residues. Libraries were prepared by immunoSEQ multiplex PCR; TCRdb keeps only in-frame clonotypes and omits some of them. The table has roughly 80,000 clones, more than 90% seen once. The sequence derives from an adult with an advanced solid tumor such as melanoma, head and neck, liver or kidney cancer. The sample consisted of CD4+ or CD8+ T cells sorted from blood, taken in a trial of the OX40 agonist ivuxolimab. The chain has TRBV21-1 and TRBJ2-7; TRBD2, the D gene given by the table, was not confirmed from the DNA. TRBV21-1 is marked as a pseudogene. The CDR3 bases are TGTGCCAGCAGCACCCTCCTAGCGGGAGAGAGGTACGAGCAGTACTTC. This sequence encodes CASSTLLAGERYEQYF.